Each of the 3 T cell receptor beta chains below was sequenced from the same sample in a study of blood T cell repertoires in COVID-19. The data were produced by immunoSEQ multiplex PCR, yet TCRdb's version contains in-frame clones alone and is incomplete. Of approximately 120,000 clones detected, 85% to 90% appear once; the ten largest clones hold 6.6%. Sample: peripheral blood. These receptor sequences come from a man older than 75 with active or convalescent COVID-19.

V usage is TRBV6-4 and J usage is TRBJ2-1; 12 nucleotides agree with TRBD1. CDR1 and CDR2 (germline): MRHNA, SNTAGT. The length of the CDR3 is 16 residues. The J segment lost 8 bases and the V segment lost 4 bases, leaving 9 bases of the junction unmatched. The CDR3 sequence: CASSVQWGQGAHEQFF. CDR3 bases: TGTGCCAGCAGTGTTCAGTGGGGACAGGGGGCCCATGAGCAGTTCTTC.

CDR3 amino acids: CAGNSGRTNEQFF. The CDR3 DNA follows: TGTGCCGGTAATAGCGGGCGAACGAATGAGCAGTTCTTC. The chain uses TRBV12-3 or TRBV12-4 and TRBJ2-1; 7 bases align to TRBD2. CDR3 size: 13 residues. Trimming removed 11 bases from V and 7 bases from J; junction bases left unmatched: 11.

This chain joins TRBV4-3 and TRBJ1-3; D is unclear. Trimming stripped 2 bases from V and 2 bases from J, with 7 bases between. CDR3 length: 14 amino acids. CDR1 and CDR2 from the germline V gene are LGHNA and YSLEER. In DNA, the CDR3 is TGCGCCAGCAGCCAATCCGGAGCTGGAAACACCATATATTTT. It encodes CASSQSGAGNTIYF.